These 10 T cell receptor beta chains came from one sample sequenced in a study of T-cell memory formation after mild COVID-19. TCRdb ran MiXCR on the 5' RACE reads and lists one entry per CDR3 protein. The sample shows around 220,000 distinct CDR3 sequences, about a sixth of them seen only once. Sequenced material: PBMCs or a T cell subset sorted from them (not recorded which). Receptors originate from a man between 18 and 35 years old who had mild COVID-19 (a few samples of this study predate the infection). Cell type and time point are not known.

This chain uses TRBV12-3 or TRBV12-4 with TRBJ2-4, with D tentatively TRBD2 (7 bases). Trimming removed 1 base from V and 6 bases from J, with 19 bases in between. The CDR3 runs 17 residues. This CDR3 is CASSLEGGTLGRNIQYF. CDR3 nucleotides: TGTGCCAGCAGTTTAGAGGGGGGGACCCTTGGGAGAAACATTCAGTACTTC.

This chain uses TRBV5-1 with TRBJ1-6; the match to TRBD1 covers 10 bases. Germline V lookup: CDR1 SGHRS, CDR2 YFSETQ. The trim removed 4 bases at V and 11 bases at J, leaving 3 bases unmatched. This CDR3 comprises 13 residues. CDR3 residues: CASSTGQGPPLHF. The CDR3 DNA is TGCGCCAGCAGCACGGGACAGGGGCCACCCCTCCACTTT.

The V and J genes are TRBV3-1 and TRBJ2-2; 7 bases agree with TRBD1. The CDR3 totals 13 residues. The ends lost 8 bases at V and 5 bases at J; junction bases unmatched: 5. Germline CDR1 is LGHDT and CDR2 is YNNKEL (reference sequence). The CDR3 reads CASPDRVTGELFF. The CDR3 DNA follows: TGTGCCAGCCCCGACAGGGTTACCGGGGAGCTGTTTTTT.

This clonotype was seen more than once but under ten times. The V call is TRBV12-3 or TRBV12-4, the J call TRBJ1-5, with 9 bases lining up with TRBD1. Trimming cost V 5 bases and J 7 bases; bases outside gene matches: 6. This CDR3 is built from 14 residues. The CDR3 is CASSNTGGRQPQHF. The DNA of the CDR3 is TGTGCCAGCAGTAACACAGGGGGCAGACAGCCCCAGCATTTT.

This clonotype turned up a few times. The chain recombines TRBV28 with TRBJ2-1; no clear D. CDR1 is MDHEN, CDR2 SYDVKM, per germline. The CDR3 covers 12 residues. The ends were cut back, 6 bases at V and 9 bases at J, with 12 bases in the middle. The CDR3 DNA follows: TGTGCCAGCAGCAATTCAATCGCTGAGCAGTTCTTC. This translates into CASSNSIAEQFF.

This clonotype was counted ten times or more. The J gene is TRBJ2-1, the V gene TRBV7-2, with 12 nucleotides matching TRBD2. The V gene's germline CDR1 is SGHTA and CDR2 FQGNSA. The CDR3 covers 16 residues. The V segment lost 1 base and the J segment 9 bases; nucleotides outside the gene matches: 7. CDR3 DNA: TGTGCCAGCAGCTTAGGGAGACTAGCGGGGGCGGTTGAGCAGTTCTTC. Amino acids: CASSLGRLAGAVEQFF. The full variable domain, with the rest looked up from reference TRBV7-2 and TRBJ2-1, is GAGVSQSPSNKVTEKGKDVELRCDPISGHTALYWYRQSLGQGLEFLIYFQGNSAPDKSGLPSDRFSAERTGGSVSTLTIQRTQQEDSAVYLCASSLGRLAGAVEQFFGPGTRLTVL.

This clonotype came up many times. The V call is TRBV3-1, the J call TRBJ1-2; D may be TRBD1 (5 bases). This CDR3 region has 13 residues. V was cut by 6 bases and J by 4 bases, with 12 bases left in between. Germline-derived CDR1 and CDR2 are LGHDT and YNNKEL (reference sequence). The CDR3 nucleotides read TGTGCCAGCAGTCAGCAGGGAAGCTATGGCTACACCTTC. Translated: CASSQQGSYGYTF.

This clonotype was detected only a few times. This sequence joins TRBV20-1 and TRBJ2-1; maybe TRBD1 (5 bases). Germline CDR1 DFQATT, CDR2 SNEGSKA (reference sequence). The CDR3 has 13 amino acids. V was pared by 0 bases and J by 8 bases, with 11 bases between. CDR3 protein: CSARDGREHEQFF. As DNA, the CDR3 is TGCAGTGCTAGAGACGGCAGGGAACATGAGCAGTTCTTC.

In this sample, this clonotype turned up many times. The chain uses TRBV7-2 and TRBJ2-1; D call uncertain. Germline V lookup: CDR1 SGHTA, CDR2 FQGNSA. This CDR3 has 15 residues. Trimming cost V 1 base and J 2 bases, with 9 bases left between them. DNA of the CDR3: TGTGCCAGCAGCTTAGGTTTCCTTACCTACAATGAGCAGTTCTTC. Translated: CASSLGFLTYNEQFF.

This chain joins TRBV11-2 and TRBJ1-2, with TRBD1 identical over 8 bases. This CDR3 has 14 amino acids. The germline V gene has CDR1 SGHAT and CDR2 FQNNGV. V was pared by 6 bases and J by 7 bases, with 10 bases of the junction left unmatched. CDR3 protein: CASRRGTGRGGYTF. The DNA of the CDR3 is TGTGCCAGCAGACGTGGGACAGGCCGGGGTGGCTACACCTTC.